This T cell receptor beta chain was sequenced for a study of identical twins. Study-level findings and limits: Insertions were reduced in abundant cord blood beta clonotypes but not in memory repertoires. Alpha sequences that were out-of-frame and twin-shared showed an excess of low generation probability. There was more out-of-frame TCR alpha sharing in monozygotic twins than models estimated.

TCRdb redid the calling of the 5' RACE reads with MiXCR, one entry per CDR3 protein. The table lists around 480,000 distinct CDR3 sequences, approximately 15% of them singletons, with over 0.5% in the top ten. Details on this clonotype: Its antigen is undetermined.

The CDR3 covers 16 residues. With 6 bases clipped from V and 1 base from J, the junction kept 14 bases outside the gene matches. The germline CDR1 and CDR2 sequences are DFQATT and SNEGSKA (reference sequence). These data are also associated with another study on yellow fever vaccine responses in identical twins.

The chain joins TRBV20-1 to TRBJ2-5; 7 bases are a match to TRBD1. This sequence originates from a woman aged 18 to 35 in good health. The sequencing input was CD4+ T cells sorted from blood. DNA of the CDR3: TGCAGTGCAATAGACAGGGCGGAGAGTTTCCAAGAGACCCAGTACTTC. Protein: CSAIDRAESFQETQYF.